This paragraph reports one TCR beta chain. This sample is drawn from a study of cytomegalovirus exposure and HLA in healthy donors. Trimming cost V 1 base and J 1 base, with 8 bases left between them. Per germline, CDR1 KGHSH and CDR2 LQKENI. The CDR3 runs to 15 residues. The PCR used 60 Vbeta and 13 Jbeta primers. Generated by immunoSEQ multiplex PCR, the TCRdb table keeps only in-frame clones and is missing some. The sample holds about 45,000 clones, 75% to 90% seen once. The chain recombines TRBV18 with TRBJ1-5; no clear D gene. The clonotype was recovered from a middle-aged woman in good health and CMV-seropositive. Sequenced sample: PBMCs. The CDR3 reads CASSPQGGSNQPQHF. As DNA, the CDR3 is TGTGCCAGCTCACCACAGGGCGGGAGCAATCAGCCCCAGCATTTT. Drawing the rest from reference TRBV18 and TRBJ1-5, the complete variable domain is NAGVMQNPRHLVRRRGQEARLRCSPMKGHSHVYWYRQLPEEGLKFMVYLQKENIIDESGMPKERFSAEFPKEGPSILRIQQVVRGDSAAYFCASSPQGGSNQPQHFGDGTRLSIL.